One and the same sample provided the 3 T cell receptor beta chains below, sequenced in a study of T cells in Graves' hyperthyroidism and ophthalmopathy. Amplified TCR beta CDR3 regions came from RNA transcripts. First-round RT-PCR targeting the TCR CDR3 was performed with the HTBI primer set. Each CDR3 protein is one row after TCRdb ran MiXCR on the multiplex PCR reads. The sample lists approximately 380,000 distinct CDR3 sequences, over 12% seen once, with approximately 29% in the top ten. The specimen sequenced was blood. The source is a middle-aged man with Graves' ophthalmopathy.

This clonotype was picked up many times. The chain combines TRBV12-5 with TRBJ2-7; D is unresolved. V was trimmed by 1 base and J by 2 bases, leaving 0 bases between them. This CDR3 has 11 residues. Germline V CDR1 and CDR2: LGHNT, FRNRAP. Here the CDR3 DNA reads TGTGCTAGTGGTTTGGCCTACGAGCAGTACTTC. It is translated as CASGLAYEQYF.

This clonotype was picked up many times. V usage is TRBV20-1 and J usage is TRBJ1-2, with 8 nucleotides matching TRBD1. CDR3 length: 14 amino acids. Trimming removed 4 bases from V and 6 bases from J; junction bases left unmatched: 10. Germline CDR1 and CDR2: DFQATT and SNEGSKA (reference sequence). CDR3 amino acids: CSATWWAGGNGYTF. CDR3 in DNA: TGCAGTGCTACCTGGTGGGCAGGGGGCAATGGCTACACCTTC.

The chain employs TRBV29-1 and TRBJ2-1; TRBD2 agrees at 8 bases. The CDR3 sequence is 14 residues long. J gave up 8 bases and V 2 bases, and 8 bases lay outside the gene matches. The germline V gene encodes CDR1 SQVTM and CDR2 ANQGSEA. Here the CDR3 reads CSVELRAGVDEQFF. The CDR3 coding sequence is TGCAGCGTTGAACTCCGAGCGGGGGTGGATGAGCAGTTCTTC.